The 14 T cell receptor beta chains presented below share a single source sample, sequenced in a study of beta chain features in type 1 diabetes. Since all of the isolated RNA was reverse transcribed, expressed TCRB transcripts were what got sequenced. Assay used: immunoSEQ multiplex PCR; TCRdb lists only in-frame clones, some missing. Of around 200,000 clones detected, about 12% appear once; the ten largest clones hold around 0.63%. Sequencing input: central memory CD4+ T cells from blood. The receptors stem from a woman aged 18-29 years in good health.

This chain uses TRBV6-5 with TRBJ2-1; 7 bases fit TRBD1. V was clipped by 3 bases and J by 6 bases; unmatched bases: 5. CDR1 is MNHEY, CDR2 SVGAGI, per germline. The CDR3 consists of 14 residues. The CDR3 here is CASSYGTVANEQFF. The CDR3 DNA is TGTGCCAGCAGTTATGGGACAGTCGCCAATGAGCAGTTCTTC.

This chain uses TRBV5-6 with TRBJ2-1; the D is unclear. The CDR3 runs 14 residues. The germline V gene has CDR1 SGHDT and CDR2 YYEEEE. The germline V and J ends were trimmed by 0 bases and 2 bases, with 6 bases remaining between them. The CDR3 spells CASSLGTAYNEQFF. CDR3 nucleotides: TGTGCCAGCAGCTTGGGCACAGCCTACAATGAGCAGTTCTTC.

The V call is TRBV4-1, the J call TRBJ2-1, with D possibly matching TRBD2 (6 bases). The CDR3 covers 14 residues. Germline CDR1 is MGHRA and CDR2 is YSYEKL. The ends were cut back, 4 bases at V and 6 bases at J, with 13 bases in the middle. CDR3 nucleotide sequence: TGCGCCAGCAGCCCGGGACTTCTCGGCAATGAGCAGTTCTTC. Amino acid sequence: CASSPGLLGNEQFF.

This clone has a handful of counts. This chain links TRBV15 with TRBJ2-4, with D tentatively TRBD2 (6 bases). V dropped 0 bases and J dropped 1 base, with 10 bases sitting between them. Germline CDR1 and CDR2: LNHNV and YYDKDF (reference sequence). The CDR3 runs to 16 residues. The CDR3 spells CATSRDQGRAKNIQYF. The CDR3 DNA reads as TGTGCCACCAGCAGAGATCAAGGGAGGGCCAAAAACATTCAGTACTTC.

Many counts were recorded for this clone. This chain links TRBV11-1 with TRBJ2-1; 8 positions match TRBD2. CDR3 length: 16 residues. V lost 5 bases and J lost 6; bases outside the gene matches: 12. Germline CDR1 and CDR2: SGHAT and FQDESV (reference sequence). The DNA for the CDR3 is TGTGCCAGCAGCCCGACCTTTAGCGGGAACTTCAATGAGCAGTTCTTC. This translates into CASSPTFSGNFNEQFF.

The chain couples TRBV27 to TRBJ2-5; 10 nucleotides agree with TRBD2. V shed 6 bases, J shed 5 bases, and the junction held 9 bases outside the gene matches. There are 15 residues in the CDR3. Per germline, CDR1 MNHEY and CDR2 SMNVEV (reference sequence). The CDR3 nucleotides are TGTGCCAGCAGATTAGCGGGAGGCCCGGGGGAGACCCAGTACTTC. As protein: CASRLAGGPGETQYF.

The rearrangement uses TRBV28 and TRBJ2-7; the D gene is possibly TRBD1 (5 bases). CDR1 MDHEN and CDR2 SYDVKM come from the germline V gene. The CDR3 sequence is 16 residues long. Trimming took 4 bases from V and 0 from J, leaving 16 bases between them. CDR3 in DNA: TGTGCCAGCAGTTCTCAGTGGACACAAAGCTCCTACGAGCAGTACTTC. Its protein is CASSSQWTQSSYEQYF. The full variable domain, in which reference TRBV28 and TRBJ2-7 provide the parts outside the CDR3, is DVKVTQSSRYLVKRTGEKVFLECVQDMDHENMFWYRQDPGLGLRLIYFSYDVKMKEKGDIPEGYSVSREKKERFSLILESASTNQTSMYLCASSSQWTQSSYEQYFGPGTRLTVT.

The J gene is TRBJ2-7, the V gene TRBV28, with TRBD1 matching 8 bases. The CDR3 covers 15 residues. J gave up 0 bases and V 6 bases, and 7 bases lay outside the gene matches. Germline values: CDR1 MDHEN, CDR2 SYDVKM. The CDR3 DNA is TGTGCCAGCAGCCCGGGACAGGAAAGCTCCTACGAGCAGTACTTC. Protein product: CASSPGQESSYEQYF.

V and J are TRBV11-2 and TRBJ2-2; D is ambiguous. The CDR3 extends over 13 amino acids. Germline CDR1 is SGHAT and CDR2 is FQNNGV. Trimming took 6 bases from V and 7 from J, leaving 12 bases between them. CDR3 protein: CASSSYLSGELFF. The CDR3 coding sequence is TGTGCCAGCAGTTCCTATTTGAGCGGGGAGCTGTTTTTT.

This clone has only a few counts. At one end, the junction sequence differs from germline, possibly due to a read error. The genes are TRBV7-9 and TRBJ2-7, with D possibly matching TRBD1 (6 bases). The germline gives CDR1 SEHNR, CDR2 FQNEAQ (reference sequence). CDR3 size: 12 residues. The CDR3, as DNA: TGTGCCAGCAGCTTAGACTTTCCGGACAGAAGCTTC. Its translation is CASSLDFPDRSF.

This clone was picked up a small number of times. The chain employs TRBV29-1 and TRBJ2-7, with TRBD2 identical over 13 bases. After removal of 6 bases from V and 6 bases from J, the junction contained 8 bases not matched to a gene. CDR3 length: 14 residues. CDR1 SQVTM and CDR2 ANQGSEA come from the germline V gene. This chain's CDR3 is CSVATSGRASEQYF. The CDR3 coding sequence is TGCAGCGTGGCTACTAGCGGGAGGGCCAGCGAGCAGTACTTC.

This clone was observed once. The CDR3 loop reads CASRLGLAGSGEQYF. CDR3 DNA: TGTGCCAGCAGATTAGGACTAGCGGGATCTGGCGAGCAGTACTTC. The chain couples TRBV6-5 to TRBJ2-7, with 12 bases lining up with TRBD2. The CDR3 sequence is 15 residues long. The V and J ends lost 6 bases and 6 bases, in that order; junction bases with no gene match: 9. Germline-derived CDR1 and CDR2 are MNHEY and SVGAGI.

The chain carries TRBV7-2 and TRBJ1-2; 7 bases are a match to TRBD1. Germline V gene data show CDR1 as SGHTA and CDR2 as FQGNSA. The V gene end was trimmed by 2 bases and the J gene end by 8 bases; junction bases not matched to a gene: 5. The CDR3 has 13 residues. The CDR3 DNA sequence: TGTGCCAGCAGCTTACAGGGGGGTGGCGGCTACACCTTC. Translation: CASSLQGGGGYTF.

The CDR3 bases are TGTGCCAGCAGCTCCCAAGGGAGGAGCGGATACAATGAGCAGTTCTTC. It translates to CASSSQGRSGYNEQFF. The chain recombines TRBV7-2 with TRBJ2-1, with D maybe TRBD2 (6 bases). CDR1 SGHTA and CDR2 FQGNSA come from the germline V gene. The CDR3 totals 16 residues. The V and J ends lost 4 bases and 4 bases respectively, with 17 bases between them.